Each of the 20 T cell receptor beta chains below was sequenced from the same sample in a study of T cells in Graves' hyperthyroidism and ophthalmopathy. Amplification of TCR beta CDR3 regions was performed using RNA transcripts as template. A first-round RT-PCR of the TCR CDR3 used the HTBI primer set. TCRdb ran MiXCR on the multiplex PCR reads and lists one entry per CDR3 protein. This sample yields 300,000 to 400,000 distinct CDR3 sequences, of which roughly 13% are seen a single time; roughly 24% belongs to the top ten. The sequenced sample consisted of blood. These receptors all stem from a woman aged 25 to 39 with Graves' hyperthyroidism.

This clonotype was observed many times. The CDR3 sequence is CASSPGGFGEKLFF. Here the CDR3 DNA reads TGTGCCAGCAGCCCTGGGGGGTTTGGTGAAAAACTGTTTTTT. This sequence joins TRBV7-2 and TRBJ1-4, with a tentative D call TRBD1 (5 bases). Germline CDR1 and CDR2: SGHTA and FQGNSA. The germline V and J ends were trimmed by 5 bases and 7 bases, with 14 bases remaining between them. The CDR3 length is 14 residues.

This clonotype appeared many times. The gene calls are TRBV24-1 and TRBJ2-5; 7 nucleotides agree with TRBD2. Germline assignment: CDR1 KGHDR and CDR2 SFDVKD. The CDR3 extends over 14 amino acids. V lost 5 bases and J lost 1; bases outside the gene matches: 3. CDR3 protein: CATSASGRQETQYF. CDR3 in DNA: TGTGCCACCAGTGCTAGCGGCCGCCAAGAGACCCAGTACTTC.

The chain links TRBV14 to TRBJ2-2, with D uncertain. V lost 4 bases and J 4 bases, leaving 16 bases between the germline ends. This CDR3 is 16 amino acids long. Germline values: CDR1 SGHDN, CDR2 FVKESK. CDR3 residues: CASSPTRLVSTGELFF. The CDR3 DNA reads TGTGCCAGCAGCCCAACCCGATTAGTAAGCACCGGGGAGCTGTTTTTT.

This clonotype was detected many times. The chain joins TRBV3-1 to TRBJ2-5, with 11 bases lining up with TRBD2. The germline gives CDR1 LGHDT, CDR2 YNNKEL (reference sequence). The CDR3 loop spans 16 amino acids. V lost 4 bases to trimming and J lost 4 bases; unmatched junction nucleotides: 8. The CDR3 nucleotides read TGTGCCAGCAGCCCCCCCGGGACTAGCGGTTCAGAGACCCAGTACTTC. Protein product: CASSPPGTSGSETQYF.

This clonotype was recorded many times. CDR3 in amino acids: CASSHILARGETQYF. The CDR3 nucleotides read TGTGCCAGCAGCCATATACTAGCGCGAGGAGAGACCCAGTACTTC. The rearrangement joins TRBV7-9 to TRBJ2-5, with 7 bases matching TRBD2. The V gene end was trimmed by 5 bases and the J gene end by 4 bases; junction bases not matched to a gene: 10. Germline V CDR1 and CDR2: SEHNR, FQNEAQ (reference sequence). The CDR3 totals 15 residues.

This clonotype was picked up many times. The V call is TRBV20-1, the J call TRBJ2-1; 15 positions agree with TRBD2. Looked up from germline, CDR1 is DFQATT and CDR2 is SNEGSKA (reference sequence). J gave up 8 bases and V 3 bases, and 11 bases lay outside the gene matches. The CDR3 totals 17 residues. The CDR3, as DNA: TGCAGTGCTAGGGGCGGGACTAGCGGGAGGTTGGGTGATGAGCAGTTCTTC. This gives the protein CSARGGTSGRLGDEQFF.

This clonotype was counted between two and nine times. The chain is built from TRBV28 and TRBJ1-2; D may be TRBD1 (5 bases). Trimming stripped 3 bases from V and 2 bases from J, with 13 bases between. The CDR3 spans 15 residues. Germline V gene lookup returns CDR1 MDHEN and CDR2 SYDVKM. In DNA form, the CDR3 reads TGTGCCAGCAGTTTCCCCGGGACGCAGAACTATGGCTACACCTTC. Encoded protein: CASSFPGTQNYGYTF.

This clonotype was counted ten times or more. The chain couples TRBV11-3 to TRBJ2-7; maybe TRBD1 (7 bases). The CDR3 is made up of 16 amino acids. The V end was cut by 0 bases, the J end by 3 bases, with 15 bases between. Germline V gene sequence: CDR1 SGHNT, CDR2 YENEEA. The CDR3 region has the DNA TGTGCCAGCAGCTTAGATTCAGCCAGGGGGGTCTACGAGCAGTACTTC. This encodes CASSLDSARGVYEQYF.

V gene TRBV2 combines with J gene TRBJ2-7; a weak D match, TRBD2 (6 bases). V lost 4 bases and J 6 bases, leaving 10 bases between the germline ends. From germline, CDR1 is SNHLY and CDR2 FYNNEI. CDR3 length: 12 amino acids. The CDR3 nucleotides read TGTGCCAGCAGTGGGACTACGGGCGAGCAGTACTTC. The encoded protein is CASSGTTGEQYF.

The chain recombines TRBV9 with TRBJ2-3; D gene ambiguous. The CDR3 spans 10 residues. V lost 3 bases, J lost 8 bases, and 4 bases lay in between. In germline, CDR1 is SGDLS, CDR2 YYNGEE. In DNA form, the CDR3 reads TGTGCCAGCAGCGGCGCTACGCAGTATTTT. Its protein product is CASSGATQYF.

This clonotype has just a few counts. The chain has TRBV6-2 or TRBV6-3 and TRBJ2-5; 9 positions agree with TRBD2. The trim removed 2 bases at V and 2 bases at J, leaving 9 bases unmatched. Germline loops: CDR1 MNHEY, CDR2 SVGEGT. CDR3 length: 17 residues. Here the CDR3 reads CASSYGGASGAQETQYF. For the CDR3, the DNA is TGTGCCAGCAGTTACGGTGGTGCTAGCGGGGCTCAAGAGACCCAGTACTTC.

The rearrangement links TRBV3-1 to TRBJ2-7, with D perhaps matching TRBD2 (7 bases). The V end was cut by 2 bases, the J end by 6 bases, with 17 bases between. Germline lookup yields CDR1 LGHDT and CDR2 YNNKEL (reference sequence). The CDR3 runs to 15 residues. Written as DNA, the CDR3 is TGTGCCAGCAGCCAATATCTACAGGGAGGGGGCGAGCAGTACTTC. This gives the protein CASSQYLQGGGEQYF.

This clonotype was seen repeatedly, ten times or more. V gene TRBV11-2 combines with J gene TRBJ1-5; maybe TRBD1 (5 bases). Germline lookup yields CDR1 SGHAT and CDR2 FQNNGV. The germline V and J ends were trimmed by 3 bases and 7 bases, with 10 bases remaining between them. CDR3 length: 13 residues. The CDR3 DNA reads as TGTGCCAGCAGCTTGGGACCCCCCCAGCCCCAGCATTTT. Amino acid sequence: CASSLGPPQPQHF.

In its sample, this clonotype was seen a few times. This chain uses TRBV12-3 or TRBV12-4 with TRBJ2-2, with 7 bases fitting TRBD2. V trimming: 7 bases; J trimming: 3 bases; junction bases outside the gene matches: 2. The CDR3 has 13 residues. CDR3 DNA: TGTGCCAGCATCACTAGCGACACCGGGGAGCTGTTTTTT. Amino acids: CASITSDTGELFF.

This clonotype was observed at least ten times. This chain links TRBV12-3 or TRBV12-4 with TRBJ2-3, with TRBD2 matching over 12 bases. J gave up 4 bases and V 4 bases, and 9 bases lay outside the gene matches. CDR3 length: 17 residues. CDR3 sequence (DNA): TGTGCCAGCAGTTATTCGGGGACTAGCGGGTGGGCAGATACGCAGTATTTT. It is translated as CASSYSGTSGWADTQYF.

Concerning this clonotype: No conserved phenylalanine or tryptophan is present at the end of the CDR3, so a read error is the likely explanation. The chain recombines TRBV4-1 with TRBJ1-6, with D maybe TRBD1 (5 bases). The CDR3 sequence is 15 residues long. Germline CDR1 MGHRA, CDR2 YSYEKL. V dropped 3 bases and J dropped 9 bases, with 15 bases sitting between them. The DNA of the CDR3 is TGCGCCAGCAGCCAGATCGGGGCTTCAGGTTCACCCCTCCACCTT. The encoded protein is CASSQIGASGSPLHL.

Ten or more counts support this clonotype. As DNA, the CDR3 is TGTGCCAGCAGTCTCACCCCAGACGGAGGCAGGGGGCAGCCCCAGCATTTT. Translation: CASSLTPDGGRGQPQHF. The rearrangement uses TRBV7-9 and TRBJ1-5; 7 positions agree with TRBD1. Germline V CDR1 and CDR2: SEHNR, FQNEAQ (reference sequence). The CDR3 runs 17 residues. V was clipped by 6 bases and J by 7 bases; unmatched bases: 18.

This clonotype was counted many times. V gene TRBV24-1 combines with J gene TRBJ2-3; D uncertain. In germline, CDR1 is KGHDR, CDR2 SFDVKD. V lost 0 bases, J lost 3 bases, and 6 bases lay in between. The CDR3 totals 14 residues. In DNA form, the CDR3 reads TGTGCCACCAGTGATTTGGACTGGACAGATACGCAGTATTTT. Its translation is CATSDLDWTDTQYF.

This clonotype was counted a few times. The chain has TRBV30 and TRBJ2-7, with 9 bases aligning to TRBD2. Trimming at V came to 4 bases and at J to 4 bases, leaving 5 bases not matched to a gene. The CDR3 runs to 13 residues. Germline V gene data show CDR1 as GTSNPN and CDR2 as SVGIG (reference sequence). The CDR3 bases are TGTGCCTGGAAGACTAGCGGACAATACGAGCAGTACTTC. It is translated as CAWKTSGQYEQYF.

This clonotype showed up just a few times. The rearrangement uses TRBV5-5 and TRBJ1-2, with D tentatively TRBD1 (6 bases). Germline values: CDR1 SGHKS, CDR2 YYEKEE (reference sequence). With 2 bases removed from V and 8 bases from J, the gap between germline ends came to 13 bases. The CDR3 is 13 residues long. Here the CDR3 reads CASSFAGAEGYTF. DNA of the CDR3: TGTGCCAGCAGCTTTGCGGGGGCGGAAGGCTACACCTTC.